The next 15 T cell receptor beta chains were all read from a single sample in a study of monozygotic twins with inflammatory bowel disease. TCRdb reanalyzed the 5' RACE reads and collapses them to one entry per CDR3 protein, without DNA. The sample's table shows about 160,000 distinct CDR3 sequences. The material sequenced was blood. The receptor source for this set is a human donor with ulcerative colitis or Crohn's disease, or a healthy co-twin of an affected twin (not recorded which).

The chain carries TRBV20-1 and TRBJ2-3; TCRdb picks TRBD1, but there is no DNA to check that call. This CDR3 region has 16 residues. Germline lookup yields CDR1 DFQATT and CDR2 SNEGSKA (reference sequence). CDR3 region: CSARDVGLPGRDTQYF.

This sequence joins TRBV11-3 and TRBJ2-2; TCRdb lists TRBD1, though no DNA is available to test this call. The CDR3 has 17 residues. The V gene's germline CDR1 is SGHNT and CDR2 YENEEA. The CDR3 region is CASSLAPGEKNTGELFF.

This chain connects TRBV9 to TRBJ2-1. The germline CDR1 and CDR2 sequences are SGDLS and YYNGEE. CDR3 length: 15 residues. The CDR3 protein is CASSVGRGSYNEQFF.

This CDR3 is CASSLKVDKMTVTNTGELFF. The rearrangement joins TRBV7-3 to TRBJ2-2; the TRBD1 assignment by TCRdb is unverifiable without DNA. Germline loops: CDR1 SGHTA, CDR2 FQGTGA. CDR3 length equals 20 residues.

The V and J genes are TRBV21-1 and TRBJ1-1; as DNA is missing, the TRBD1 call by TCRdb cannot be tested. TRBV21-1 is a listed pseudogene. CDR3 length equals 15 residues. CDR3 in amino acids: CASTPHGRGHTEAFF.

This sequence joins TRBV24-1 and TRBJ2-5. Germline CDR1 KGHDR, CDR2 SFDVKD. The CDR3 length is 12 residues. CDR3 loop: CATSDKIETQYF.

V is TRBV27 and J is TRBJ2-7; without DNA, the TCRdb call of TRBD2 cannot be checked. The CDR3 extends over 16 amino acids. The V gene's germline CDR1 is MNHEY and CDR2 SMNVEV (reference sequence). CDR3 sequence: CASSLSGTSGGDEQYF.

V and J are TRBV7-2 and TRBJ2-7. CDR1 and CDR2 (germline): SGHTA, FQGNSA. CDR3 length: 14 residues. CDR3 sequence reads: CASSFGGGLYEQYF.

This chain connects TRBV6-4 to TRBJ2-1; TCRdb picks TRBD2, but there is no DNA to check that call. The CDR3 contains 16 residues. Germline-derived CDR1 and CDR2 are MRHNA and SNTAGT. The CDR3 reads CASSDSTASGSYEQFF.

The CDR3 region is CASSLVAGGADTQYF. This chain connects TRBV5-1 to TRBJ2-3; no DNA is available, so the TRBD2 call from TCRdb remains unchecked. CDR1 is SGHRS, CDR2 YFSETQ, per germline. CDR3 length: 15 residues.

The CDR3 sequence is CASSLEMTSAYSYNEQFF. V gene TRBV5-1 combines with J gene TRBJ2-1; TCRdb designates TRBD2, a call that cannot be tested without DNA. Germline CDR1 SGHRS, CDR2 YFSETQ. The length of the CDR3 is 18 residues.

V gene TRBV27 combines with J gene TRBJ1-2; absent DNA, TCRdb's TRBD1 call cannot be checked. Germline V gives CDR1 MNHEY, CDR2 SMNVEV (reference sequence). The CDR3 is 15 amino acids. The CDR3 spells CASSMWTGKNYGYTF.

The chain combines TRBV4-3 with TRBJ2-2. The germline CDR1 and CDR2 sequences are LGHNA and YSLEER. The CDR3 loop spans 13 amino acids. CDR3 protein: CASSQVTAGELFF.

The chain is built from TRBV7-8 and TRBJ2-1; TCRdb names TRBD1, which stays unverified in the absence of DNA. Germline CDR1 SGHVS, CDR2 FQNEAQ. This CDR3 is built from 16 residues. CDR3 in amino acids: CASSLAGGESYNEQFF.

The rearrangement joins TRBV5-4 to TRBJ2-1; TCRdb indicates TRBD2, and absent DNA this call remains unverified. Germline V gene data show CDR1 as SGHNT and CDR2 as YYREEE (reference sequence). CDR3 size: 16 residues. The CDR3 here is CASSLEGLAGGRAQFF.